The 18 T cell receptor beta chains presented below share a single source sample, sequenced in a study of cytomegalovirus exposure and HLA in healthy donors (dated by TCRdb to about 2017). Receptors were amplified or captured by the immunoSEQ multiplex PCR assay. The multiplex PCR relied on a mix of 60 forward primers for TCR Vbeta segments and 13 reverse primers for TCR Jbeta segments. TCRdb took this table from immuneACCESS and kept in-frame rearrangements with V and J called. Such tables lack part of the clones; where checked against another copy, unresolved V genes explain under half of the gap, and the rest is unexplained. The sample's table covers 150,000 to 200,000 clones. In total, the top ten clones hold 1% to 1.5% of the sample. Sequencing was performed on PBMCs. All receptors come from a woman aged 55-69 years in good health and CMV-seronegative.

The chain couples TRBV10-3 to TRBJ1-1, with 9 bases fitting TRBD1. CDR1 is ENHRY, CDR2 SYGVKD, per germline. V dropped 3 bases and J dropped 1; count of bases not matched to a gene: 3. The CDR3 is 15 residues long. CDR3 in amino acids: CAISEQGAGNTEAFF. DNA of the CDR3: TGTGCCATCAGTGAACAGGGGGCTGGGAACACTGAAGCTTTCTTT.

The chain joins TRBV18 to TRBJ2-5; no reliable D call. The CDR3 extends over 13 amino acids. Germline CDR1 and CDR2: KGHSH and LQKENI. V dropped 3 bases and J dropped 0 bases, with 5 bases sitting between them. The CDR3 region is CASSPAHQETQYF. CDR3 in DNA: TGTGCCAGCTCACCGGCCCACCAAGAGACCCAGTACTTC.

This chain uses TRBV7-3 with TRBJ2-3; D unclear. V lost 5 bases to trimming and J lost 1 base, with 13 bases between them. This CDR3 contains 15 residues. In germline, CDR1 is SGHTA, CDR2 FQGTGA. CDR3 residues: CASSQGRQGTDTQYF. DNA for the CDR3: TGTGCCAGCAGCCAAGGTCGGCAGGGCACAGATACGCAGTATTTT.

The chain employs TRBV6-5 and TRBJ1-2; D unclear. The germline CDR1 and CDR2 sequences are MNHEY and SVGAGI. This CDR3 spans 15 amino acids. The V and J ends lost 2 bases and 5 bases respectively, with 15 bases between them. CDR3 sequence: CASSYGGPGWYGYTF. CDR3 nucleotide sequence: TGTGCCAGCAGTTACGGTGGGCCTGGATGGTATGGCTACACCTTC.

The gene calls are TRBV19 and TRBJ1-3; D gene unclear. Germline CDR1 is LNHDA and CDR2 is SQIVND (reference sequence). Trimming cost V 0 bases and J 4 bases, with 7 bases left between them. The CDR3 is 14 residues long. The CDR3 here is CASSIEKPGNTIYF. CDR3 nucleotide sequence: TGTGCCAGTAGTATAGAGAAGCCGGGAAACACCATATATTTT.

This chain connects TRBV5-1 to TRBJ1-4, with D unresolved. V lost 4 bases and J lost 6, with 13 bases in between. The germline CDR1 and CDR2 sequences are SGHRS and YFSETQ. The CDR3 contains 14 residues. CDR3 protein: CASSADLTDEKLFF. Here the CDR3 DNA reads TGCGCCAGCAGCGCGGACTTAACCGATGAAAAACTGTTTTTT.

The chain joins TRBV6-1 to TRBJ2-2; TRBD1 might be the D (6 bases). Trimming took off 5 bases at V and 4 bases at J, with 14 bases between the two ends. The CDR3 has 15 residues. CDR1 and CDR2 from the germline V gene are MNHNS and SASEGT. CDR3 coding DNA: TGTGCCAGCAGTAATCAGGGGCGTGGCACCGGGGAGCTGTTTTTT. This encodes CASSNQGRGTGELFF.

V and J are TRBV19 and TRBJ1-5; tentatively, D is TRBD1 (6 bases). This CDR3 region has 13 residues. Germline lookup yields CDR1 LNHDA and CDR2 SQIVND (reference sequence). Deletions cut 5 bases from V and 4 bases from J, with 9 bases between. The CDR3 here is CASSVDRNQPQHF. CDR3 coding DNA: TGTGCCAGTAGTGTGGACAGAAATCAGCCCCAGCATTTT. The entire variable domain, with the rest obtained from reference TRBV19 and TRBJ1-5, is as follows: DGGITQSPKYLFRKEGQNVTLSCEQNLNHDAMYWYRQDPGQGLRLIYYSQIVNDFQKGDIAEGYSVSREKKESFPLTVTSAQKNPTAFYLCASSVDRNQPQHFGDGTRLSIL.

V usage is TRBV11-2 and J usage is TRBJ1-1, with D tentatively TRBD1 (5 bases). The CDR3 covers 17 residues. V was cut by 0 bases and J by 1 base, with 15 bases left in between. Looked up from germline, CDR1 is SGHAT and CDR2 is FQNNGV. CDR3 bases: TGTGCCAGCAGCTTAGATTTTTTGGCGGGGACGAACACTGAAGCTTTCTTT. Residues: CASSLDFLAGTNTEAFF.

CDR3 coding DNA: TGTGCCAGTAAGGGGAAGGGGCTGACCTCTGGAAACACCATATATTTT. This translates into CASKGKGLTSGNTIYF. The rearrangement uses TRBV19 and TRBJ1-3, with D tentatively TRBD1 (5 bases). Germline values: CDR1 LNHDA, CDR2 SQIVND (reference sequence). The CDR3 runs to 16 residues. The ends were cut back, 7 bases at V and 0 bases at J, with 16 bases in the middle. Full variable domain (outside the CDR3, taken from reference TRBV19 and TRBJ1-3): DGGITQSPKYLFRKEGQNVTLSCEQNLNHDAMYWYRQDPGQGLRLIYYSQIVNDFQKGDIAEGYSVSREKKESFPLTVTSAQKNPTAFYLCASKGKGLTSGNTIYFGEGSWLTVV.

The gene calls are TRBV27 and TRBJ1-4; TRBD1 matches at 9 bases. V lost 4 bases and J lost 8; bases outside the gene matches: 5. The CDR3 covers 14 residues. CDR1 MNHEY and CDR2 SMNVEV come from the germline V gene (reference sequence). CDR3 coding DNA: TGTGCCAGCAGTTCGGACAGGGGATCCGAAAAACTGTTTTTT. Protein: CASSSDRGSEKLFF.

The chain employs TRBV18 and TRBJ2-7; 8 nucleotides align to TRBD1. V lost 0 bases to trimming and J lost 3 bases; unmatched junction nucleotides: 7. Germline V lookup: CDR1 KGHSH, CDR2 LQKENI. The CDR3 is made up of 16 amino acids. This chain's CDR3 is CASSPPLQGALYEQYF. CDR3 sequence (DNA): TGTGCCAGCTCACCACCCTTGCAGGGGGCCCTCTACGAGCAGTACTTC.

The rearrangement joins TRBV28 to TRBJ2-3; 8 nucleotides align to TRBD1. J was trimmed by 4 bases and V by 2 bases; bases with no gene match: 11. This CDR3 has 17 amino acids. Germline lookup yields CDR1 MDHEN and CDR2 SYDVKM. In nucleotides, the CDR3 is TGTGCCAGCAGTTTACCTAAAGGGACAGGTAGCGCAGATACGCAGTATTTT. As protein: CASSLPKGTGSADTQYF.

V usage is TRBV6-5 and J usage is TRBJ2-7, with D unresolved. Germline V gives CDR1 MNHEY, CDR2 SVGAGI. This CDR3 comprises 14 residues. Trimming took 5 bases from V and 1 from J, leaving 12 bases between them. CDR3 in DNA: TGTGCCAGCAGTCACCTTCCGCTATCCTACGAGCAGTACTTC. This translates into CASSHLPLSYEQYF.

The V gene is TRBV9, the J gene TRBJ2-3, with 7 bases that match TRBD2. CDR1 SGDLS and CDR2 YYNGEE come from the germline V gene. V was pared by 0 bases and J by 4 bases, with 5 bases of the junction left unmatched. The CDR3 runs 15 residues. The CDR3 reads CASSVAGGSADTQYF. The CDR3 DNA reads TGTGCCAGCAGCGTAGCGGGCGGGAGTGCAGATACGCAGTATTTT.

V gene TRBV9 combines with J gene TRBJ2-7; 10 bases agree with TRBD2. The CDR3 has 16 amino acids. V was pared by 4 bases and J by 0 bases, with 7 bases of the junction left unmatched. Germline values: CDR1 SGDLS, CDR2 YYNGEE. The DNA of the CDR3 is TGTGCCAGCAGCCAATCCGGGACTAGCGTCTCCTACGAGCAGTACTTC. This gives the protein CASSQSGTSVSYEQYF.

The chain recombines TRBV10-3 with TRBJ2-7; TRBD1 is a possible D gene (5 bases). CDR1 and CDR2 (germline): ENHRY, SYGVKD. The CDR3 is made up of 16 amino acids. V lost 5 bases to trimming and J lost 1 base, with 18 bases between them. CDR3 bases: TGTGCCATCAGTTCAGGGCCGGGCGCAGGTTCCTACGAGCAGTACTTC. Protein product: CAISSGPGAGSYEQYF.

The chain joins TRBV2 to TRBJ1-1; 8 bases match TRBD1. Germline V gene sequence: CDR1 SNHLY, CDR2 FYNNEI. This CDR3 is built from 12 residues. The trim removed 5 bases at V and 7 bases at J, leaving 3 bases unmatched. The CDR3 loop reads CASSQGQGEAFF. The CDR3 region has the DNA TGTGCCAGCAGTCAAGGACAGGGTGAAGCTTTCTTT.